This T cell receptor (beta chain) is drawn from a study of blood T cells in healthy people across ages (dated by TCRdb to about 2015). In the study overall: In model experiments, roughly one uniquely barcoded TCR beta cDNA molecule per two T cells was captured by template switching. Using the same blood draw, the study looked at two additional independent replicas of 1 million unique cDNA reads for two donors, one aged 18 to 30 and the other aged 80 or older. Using deep sequencing normalized with unique cDNA molecular identifiers, the study measured how TCR beta repertoire diversity changes with age. Donors were grouped into four age groups: young (average roughly 16 years), middle-aged (about 40), aged (roughly 62) and long-lived (82). To avoid experimental bias, donors of different ages were spread randomly across the sequencing lanes.

Regarding this clonotype: This clone's antigen is unknown. No much larger clonotype is one base removed from it; base qualities were not supplied.

The method was 5' RACE. TCRdb lists the instrument as Illumina HiSeq 2500. A second PCR of about 6 to 11 cycles was run with a J-beta primer mix and a sample-barcoded 5' primer. Each TCR beta cDNA molecule received a unique molecular identifier from a template-switch 5' adaptor carrying 12 random nucleotides. Each sample yielded at least 2.5 million CDR3-containing paired-end reads. First-strand cDNA synthesis was performed from all RNA using the Mint cDNA synthesis kit, with priming by a TRBC-specific oligonucleotide. Following uracil-DNA glycosylase treatment, all cDNA underwent a first 18-cycle PCR with the universal primers M1SS and BC2_uni_R. Turning to the authors' computational methods: Each sample was normalized by randomly selecting 1 million high-quality reads, each carrying a distinct molecular identifier. Instead of being binned into consensus sequences, reads that shared molecular identifiers were thrown out. MiTCR, with a Q25 quality threshold and the strictest error-elimination algorithm, was used for CDR3 identification, clonotype clustering and error correction. A nonparametric unseen species model with Euler transformation was used to estimate a lower bound on total TCR beta diversity. TCRdb cleaned the public reads at Q25 with fastp, built clones with MiXCR and kept in-frame beta chains. Every distinct CDR3 protein forms one entry, paired with its most common genes and DNA. TCRdb's processing, not the study's, gives the V and J calls here. The sample table holds around 870,000 distinct CDR3 sequences, of which around 26% were seen once. Roughly 17% of the sample is held by the ten biggest clonotypes.

Systemically healthy Caucasian individuals from Russia, about 38 in total and aged about 6 to 90 years, were included as donors. Each donor gave around 9.9 milliliters of peripheral blood, collected into EDTA-treated Vacutainer tubes. Ficoll-Paque density-gradient centrifugation was used to isolate PBMCs, with at least 6.5 million per sample. Trizol reagent was used to extract total RNA from PBMCs, with at least 6 micrograms per sample. The percentages of naive CD45RAhigh/CD27high T cells were determined by flow cytometry on a PBMC aliquot from every donor. There are 15 amino acids in the CDR3, from cysteine to phenylalanine inclusive. Kept here is only the CDR3 DNA, which spans 45 bases and is read in frame from base 1. Trimmed from V: 4 bases; trimmed from J: 4 bases; junction bases lacking a gene match: 3. The germline V gene provides CDR1 SGHRS and CDR2 YFSETQ. The paper's findings and limits, for the study overall: The CMV infection status of donors was not known, potentially confounding age-related changes in expanded clonotypes. The percentage of naive T cells measured by flow cytometry correlated strongly with observed TCR beta diversity. Estimates of total diversity based on one million sequenced T cells were regarded as lower bounds and as underestimates. The long-lived group showed more naive CD4+ T cells, fewer expanded clones and increased TCR diversity than the aged group, suggesting age selection. Bulk unsorted PBMC profiling prevented conclusive comparison of naive and antigen-experienced compartments. As age increased, observed TCR beta diversity per million T cells dropped in a roughly linear way, and a significant reduction was already evident by age around 41.

The chain uses TRBV5-1 and TRBJ2-2, and 11 junctional nucleotides match TRBD2. Sequenced material: blood. This TCR was sampled from a woman older than 75 in good health. The nucleotides read TGCGCCAGCAGCGTAGCGGGGGGGCGCACCGGGGAGCTGTTTTTT. It encodes CASSVAGGRTGELFF.